This T cell receptor (beta chain) was retrieved from a study of T-cell reconstitution after alpha-beta-depleted transplantation in children. Preparation of the TCRbeta library used unique molecular identifiers. TCRdb fed the PCR reads into MiXCR, producing one record per CDR3 protein. The sample lists 420,000 or so distinct CDR3 sequences, approximately 10% occurring once. This CDR3 has 15 amino acids. V was cut by 1 base and J by 1 base, with 10 bases left in between. Looked up from germline, CDR1 is SGHVS and CDR2 is FQNEAQ. The specimen was PBMCs from the stem cell graft donor, collected from the stem cell graft. The gene calls are TRBV7-8 and TRBJ2-5; D gene unclear. The TCR comes from a human donor who donated a stem cell graft to a child with acute myeloid leukemia. Here the CDR3 reads CASSLGAAFQETQYF. CDR3 in DNA: TGTGCCAGCAGCTTAGGCGCGGCGTTCCAAGAGACCCAGTACTTC.